The 22 T cell receptor beta chains below were found in one sample sequenced in a study of blood T cell repertoires in COVID-19. The assay was immunoSEQ multiplex PCR, and TCRdb's table has in-frame clones only and misses some. This sample carries roughly 200,000 clones, more than 70% of them seen once, and the ten largest clones take 15% to 20%. The sample was peripheral blood. Receptor source: a person aged 70 to 85 with COVID-19, enrolled during active disease.

The V gene is TRBV3-1 (or the pseudogene TRBV3-2), the J gene TRBJ1-1; D unresolved. Germline CDR1 and CDR2: LGHDT and YNNKEL (reference sequence). The CDR3 spans 16 residues. V was pared by 3 bases and J by 0 bases, with 14 bases between. CDR3 bases: TGTGCCAGCAGCCAGAGGAAGAATTTATTGAACACTGAAGCTTTCTTT. Translated, it gives CASSQRKNLLNTEAFF.

This chain joins TRBV28 and TRBJ2-1, with 12 nucleotides matching TRBD1. The CDR3 is 16 residues long. Trimming cost V 3 bases and J 5 bases; bases outside gene matches: 5. CDR1 and CDR2 from the germline V gene are MDHEN and SYDVKM. The CDR3 nucleotides read TGTGCCAGCAGTTTGTCGGGACAGGGGGCAGACAATGAGCAGTTCTTC. Its translation is CASSLSGQGADNEQFF.

A word on this clone: One end of the junction does not line up with germline, which may come from a read error. This chain links TRBV2 with TRBJ1-1, with D possibly TRBD1 on 5 matching bases. This CDR3 spans 12 amino acids. CDR1 and CDR2 (germline): SNHLY, FYNNEI. Written as DNA, the CDR3 is TGTGCCAGCAGAATATCTACCCTACAGGTTCTCTTT. This encodes CASRISTLQVLF.

CDR3 in amino acids: CASRKTLNTEAFF. The CDR3 DNA reads TGTGCCAGCAGAAAAACTCTAAACACTGAAGCTTTCTTT. J is TRBJ1-1 and V is TRBV27; D gene uncertain. V was pared by 6 bases and J by 2 bases, with 10 bases between. The CDR3 is 13 residues long. Germline values: CDR1 MNHEY, CDR2 SMNVEV (reference sequence).

The rearrangement links TRBV4-3 to TRBJ1-4; D may be TRBD1 (6 bases). The germline V gene has CDR1 LGHNA and CDR2 YSLEER. This CDR3 contains 15 residues. V lost 6 bases and J 1 base, leaving 12 bases between the germline ends. The CDR3 coding sequence is TGCGCCAGCAGGCAGGGGAGGGGAACTAATGAAAAACTGTTTTTT. Its protein is CASRQGRGTNEKLFF.

The chain is built from TRBV7-9 and TRBJ1-1; the D gene is possibly TRBD1 (5 bases). CDR1 and CDR2 from the germline V gene are SEHNR and FQNEAQ (reference sequence). Trimming removed 5 bases from V and 4 bases from J, with 17 bases in between. The CDR3 contains 15 residues. This CDR3 is CASSLLFGQGTEAFF. In nucleotides, the CDR3 is TGTGCCAGCAGCCTGCTGTTTGGGCAGGGCACTGAAGCTTTCTTT.

The chain is built from TRBV4-3 and TRBJ2-2, with a possible D match to TRBD2 (6 bases). Trimming cost V 2 bases and J 3 bases, with 13 bases left between them. This CDR3 has 16 amino acids. Germline lookup yields CDR1 LGHNA and CDR2 YSLEER. This CDR3 is CASSQRGLPHTGELFF. The CDR3 region has the DNA TGCGCCAGCAGCCAAAGGGGACTCCCACACACCGGGGAGCTGTTTTTT.

The chain has TRBV5-1 and TRBJ2-5, with 8 bases lining up with TRBD2. V shed 4 bases and J 4 bases; nucleotides not matched to a gene: 3. The length of the CDR3 is 13 residues. The V gene's germline CDR1 is SGHRS and CDR2 YFSETQ. This chain's CDR3 is CASSPGTRETQYF. The CDR3 DNA reads TGCGCCAGCAGCCCGGGGACTAGAGAGACCCAGTACTTC. Full variable domain (missing parts from reference TRBV5-1 and TRBJ2-5): KAGVTQTPRYLIKTRGQQVTLSCSPISGHRSVSWYQQTPGQGLQFLFEYFSETQRNKGNFPGRFSGRQFSNSRSEMNVSTLELGDSALYLCASSPGTRETQYFGPGTRLLVL.

The CDR3 nucleotides read TGTGCCAGCAGCTTAAATATCCTAGCGGTTTACAATGAGCAGTTCTTC. Translated: CASSLNILAVYNEQFF. The chain is built from TRBV11-2 and TRBJ2-1; 7 bases match TRBD2. This CDR3 is 16 amino acids long. V lost 2 bases to trimming and J lost 4 bases; unmatched junction nucleotides: 8. CDR1 is SGHAT, CDR2 FQNNGV, per germline.

The chain links TRBV6-4 to TRBJ2-3; D is undetermined. Germline values: CDR1 MRHNA, CDR2 SNTAGT. The germline V and J ends were trimmed by 1 base and 6 bases, with 8 bases remaining between them. The CDR3 is 13 residues long. The CDR3 DNA is TGTGCCAGCAGTGACTATACAACGGATACGCAGTATTTT. Translating gives CASSDYTTDTQYF.

This clone was seen more than once but under ten times. In nucleotides, the CDR3 is TGTGCCACCTGGACAGGTCGGGAGACCCAGTACTTC. Translation: CATWTGRETQYF. The chain couples TRBV10-3 to TRBJ2-5; 7 bases are a match to TRBD1. This CDR3 spans 12 amino acids. Germline CDR1 ENHRY, CDR2 SYGVKD. With 10 bases clipped from V and 5 bases from J, the junction kept 7 bases outside the gene matches.

This sequence joins TRBV19 and TRBJ1-3; no clear D gene. In germline, CDR1 is LNHDA, CDR2 SQIVND (reference sequence). The germline V and J ends were trimmed by 4 bases and 3 bases, with 4 bases remaining between them. CDR3 length equals 12 residues. CDR3 in DNA: TGTGCCAGTAGTACCTATGGAAACACCATATATTTT. Its protein is CASSTYGNTIYF. The full variable domain, completed using reference TRBV19 and TRBJ1-3, is DGGITQSPKYLFRKEGQNVTLSCEQNLNHDAMYWYRQDPGQGLRLIYYSQIVNDFQKGDIAEGYSVSREKKESFPLTVTSAQKNPTAFYLCASSTYGNTIYFGEGSWLTVV.

J is TRBJ2-7 and V is TRBV6-5, with 9 bases lining up with TRBD1. This CDR3 spans 13 amino acids. V gave up 6 bases and J gave up 8 bases; unmatched junction bases: 8. Germline V gene sequence: CDR1 MNHEY, CDR2 SVGAGI. CDR3 in amino acids: CASSLQGAPKQYF. The CDR3 DNA reads as TGTGCCAGCAGCTTACAGGGGGCCCCGAAGCAGTACTTC.

V gene TRBV7-9 combines with J gene TRBJ1-5; 7 bases line up with TRBD1. Germline lookup yields CDR1 SEHNR and CDR2 FQNEAQ (reference sequence). This CDR3 has 14 residues. The J segment lost 7 bases and the V segment lost 2 bases, leaving 5 bases of the junction unmatched. The CDR3 spells CASSLQGVRQPQHF. CDR3 DNA: TGTGCCAGCAGCTTACAGGGGGTACGGCAGCCCCAGCATTTT. The complete variable domain, with remaining parts taken from reference TRBV7-9 and TRBJ1-5, reads DTGVSQNPRHKITKRGQNVTFRCDPISEHNRLYWYRQTLGQGPEFLTYFQNEAQLEKSRLLSDRFSAERPKGSFSTLEIQRTEQGDSAMYLCASSLQGVRQPQHFGDGTRLSIL.

The gene calls are TRBV20-1 and TRBJ2-1; no reliable D call. The V gene's germline CDR1 is DFQATT and CDR2 SNEGSKA (reference sequence). V was pared by 3 bases and J by 7 bases, with 7 bases between. CDR3 length equals 11 residues. CDR3 protein: CSASGENEQFF. For the CDR3, the DNA is TGCAGTGCTAGTGGCGAGAATGAGCAGTTCTTC.

This clone was picked up one time. The chain is built from TRBV21-1 and TRBJ1-5. TRBV21-1 constitutes a pseudogene. This CDR3 contains 14 residues. The CDR3 protein is CASSRSHPNQPQHF. The CDR3 nucleotides read TGTGCCAGCAGCAGGAGCCACCCGAATCAGCCCCAGCATTTT.

The chain has TRBV5-1 and TRBJ2-5; TRBD1 aligns across 7 bases. CDR3 length: 14 amino acids. With 4 bases clipped from V and 5 bases from J, the junction kept 8 bases outside the gene matches. The germline V gene has CDR1 SGHRS and CDR2 YFSETQ. The CDR3 sequence is CASSPQGVRETQYF. The CDR3 DNA follows: TGCGCCAGCAGCCCTCAGGGGGTCCGGGAGACCCAGTACTTC.

This rearrangement joins TRBV28 to TRBJ2-1, with 10 positions matching TRBD2. The junction had 4 bases not matched to a gene; V was cut back by 2 bases and J by 3 bases. From germline, CDR1 is MDHEN and CDR2 SYDVKM. The CDR3 is 16 residues long. The chain's CDR3 is CASSLVGLAFYNEQFF. The CDR3 DNA reads as TGTGCCAGCAGTTTAGTGGGACTAGCGTTCTACAATGAGCAGTTCTTC.

The count of this clone is one. This rearrangement joins TRBV7-9 to TRBJ1-4; the D gene is possibly TRBD1 (5 bases). Germline V CDR1 and CDR2: SEHNR, FQNEAQ (reference sequence). The ends were cut back, 1 base at V and 5 bases at J, with 11 bases in the middle. This CDR3 has 15 residues. The CDR3 DNA reads TGTGCCAGCAGCTTAGGTTGGGGGGAGAATGAAAAACTGTTTTTT. This encodes CASSLGWGENEKLFF.

The V and J genes are TRBV6-6 and TRBJ1-1; the D gene is possibly TRBD1 (5 bases). The V and J ends lost 6 bases and 1 base respectively, with 9 bases between them. The germline V gene encodes CDR1 MNHNY and CDR2 SVGAGI (reference sequence). The CDR3 spans 13 residues. In nucleotides, the CDR3 is TGTGCCAGCAGCGGACACACGAACACTGAAGCTTTCTTT. Translating gives CASSGHTNTEAFF.

V is TRBV19 and J is TRBJ1-2; D might be TRBD1 (6 bases). Trimming took 3 bases from V and 6 from J, leaving 29 bases between them. This CDR3 has 19 residues. Germline V gene lookup returns CDR1 LNHDA and CDR2 SQIVND (reference sequence). In DNA, the CDR3 is TGTGCCAGTAGTATCGAGTTTGGGGGCGCAAGTCAACTGTCACATGGCTACACCTTC. This codes for CASSIEFGGASQLSHGYTF.

The chain couples TRBV30 to TRBJ1-3; no reliable D call. Per the germline V gene, CDR1 is GTSNPN and CDR2 is SVGIG (reference sequence). V was pared by 7 bases and J by 3 bases, with 19 bases between. The length of the CDR3 is 15 residues. The CDR3 reads CAYPGVTYFGNTIYF. The CDR3 DNA is TGTGCCTACCCAGGTGTGACCTACTTTGGAAACACCATATATTTT.